This is a list of T cell receptor beta chains from one sample in a study of cytomegalovirus exposure and HLA in healthy donors. Sequencing used immunoSEQ multiplex PCR; TCRdb keeps in-frame clones, though not all of them. The repertoire consists of 130,000 to 150,000 clones, with over 60% occurring once and the leading ten covering 6.5% to 7%. Sequencing was carried out using PBMCs. The receptors were gathered from a man between 35 and 55 years old in good health and CMV-seropositive. Each CDR3 is given with its conserved first and last residue. The D gene is left open where the match is weak. Only part of the rows carry a size: once, few, many, or a class if the clone is expanded.

17 TRBJ1-6 TRBV5-6 - - CASSSDRRSSYNSPLHF TGTGCCAGCAGCTCTGACAGGCGAAGCTCCTATAATTCACCCCTCCACTTT
15 TRBJ2-3 TRBV5-4 - TRBD2 CASSPATSGPNTQYF TGTGCCAGCAGCCCAGCGACTAGCGGCCCCAATACGCAGTATTTT
14 TRBJ2-3 TRBV27 - TRBD1 CASRWTGSTDTQYF TGTGCCAGCAGGTGGACAGGGAGCACAGATACGCAGTATTTT
13 TRBJ1-5 TRBV6-1 - - CASSEKGYQPQHF TGTGCCAGCAGTGAAAAGGGGTATCAGCCCCAGCATTTT
13 TRBJ1-4 TRBV19 - - CASSITPNEKLFF TGTGCCAGTAGTATAACACCGAATGAAAAACTGTTTTTT
16 TRBJ2-7 TRBV10-3 - - CAISGASGFFDDEQYF TGTGCCATCAGTGGAGCCTCAGGGTTCTTCGACGACGAGCAGTACTTC
16 TRBJ2-6 TRBV15 - TRBD1 CATSRDRGSGANVLTF TGTGCCACCAGCAGGGACAGGGGCTCTGGGGCCAACGTCCTGACTTTC
14 TRBJ1-5 TRBV7-2 - - CASSRDTLNQPQHF TGTGCCAGCAGCCGGGACACCTTGAATCAGCCCCAGCATTTT
16 TRBJ2-1 TRBV29-1 - - CSVEEFDRSGLSEQFF TGCAGCGTTGAAGAATTTGACAGGTCAGGGTTAAGTGAGCAGTTCTTC
11 TRBJ1-1 TRBV30 - - CACSRGTEAFF TGTGCCTGTTCTAGGGGGACTGAAGCTTTCTTT
16 TRBJ2-1 TRBV23-1 - TRBD2 CASSQSCLADDNEQFF TGCGCCAGCAGTCAATCGTGTCTAGCGGACGACAATGAGCAGTTCTTC
15 TRBJ1-5 TRBV6-6 - - CASSRTGNSNQPQHF TGTGCCAGCAGTCGGACTGGAAATAGCAATCAGCCCCAGCATTTT
16 TRBJ2-1 TRBV5-4 - - CASSSQAGTTYNEQFF TGTGCCAGCAGCTCCCAAGCCGGGACAACCTACAATGAGCAGTTCTTC
15 TRBJ1-3 TRBV6-5 once - CASSYSRLSGNTIYF TGTGCCAGCAGTTACTCGAGGCTCTCTGGAAACACCATATATTTT
14 TRBJ1-1 TRBV28 - TRBD1 CAGGEVGGDTEAFF TGTGCCGGCGGGGAAGTAGGGGGCGACACTGAAGCTTTCTTT
14 TRBJ2-3 TRBV7-8 few - CASSFSRKEDTQYF TGTGCCAGCAGCTTTAGTAGAAAAGAAGATACGCAGTATTTT
13 TRBJ2-7 TRBV18 - - CASSPLDGWEQYF TGTGCCAGCTCACCACTCGACGGGTGGGAGCAGTACTTC